Here is one TCR beta chain with its context. This record belongs to a study of blood T cell repertoires in COVID-19. Study-level information: PBMCs, B-cell-depleted T cells, or T cells were the source of the cDNA or gDNA that made up the material.

How the authors handled the data: Amplification from reference gene primers served as the basis for estimated nucleated cell counts. Profiling relied on immunoSEQ multiplex PCR, and the TCRdb table lists in-frame clones only, not all of them. D and trimming were read from the DNA, whereas the V and J calls and clone size are those reported in that table. The sample contains roughly 130,000 clones, 70% to 85% of which appear only once. Germline V gene sequence: CDR1 LNHDA, CDR2 SQIVND (reference sequence). V shed 4 bases, J shed 8 bases, and the junction held 6 bases outside the gene matches. CDR3 length: 13 amino acids.

The clonotype comes from a woman aged 45-60 years with acute or convalescent COVID-19. The chain uses TRBV19 and TRBJ1-2; 8 bases line up with TRBD1. Sequenced: peripheral blood. CDR3 sequence: CASSKGQAGGYTF. CDR3 DNA sequence: TGTGCCAGTAGTAAGGGACAGGCGGGAGGCTACACCTTC.